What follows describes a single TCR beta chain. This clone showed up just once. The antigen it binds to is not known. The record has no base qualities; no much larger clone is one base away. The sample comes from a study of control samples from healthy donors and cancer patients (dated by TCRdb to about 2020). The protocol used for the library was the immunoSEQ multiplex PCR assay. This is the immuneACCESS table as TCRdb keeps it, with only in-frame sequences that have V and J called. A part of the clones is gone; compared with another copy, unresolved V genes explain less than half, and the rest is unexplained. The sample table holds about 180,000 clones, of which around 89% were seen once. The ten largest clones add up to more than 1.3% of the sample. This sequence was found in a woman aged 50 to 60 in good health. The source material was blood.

The nucleotide sequence is TGTGCCAGCAGCCCTTCCTTGGGGCTTGGGAACACTGAAGCTTTCTTT. It encodes CASSPSLGLGNTEAFF. The sequence is built from TRBV7-9 and TRBJ1-1; the D gene is possibly TRBD1, with 5 bases matching. Trimming costs V 5 bases and J 1 base, and their ends lie 17 bases apart. Reading the germline V gene (reference sequence) gives CDR1 SEHNR and CDR2 FQNEAQ. Inclusive of the bounding cysteine and phenylalanine, the CDR3 is 16 residues long. Of all the DNA, just the CDR3 is kept, 48 bases in frame from base 1.